A single sample gave rise to the 10 T cell receptor beta chains below, sequenced in a study of CD8+ T cells in alopecia areata (dated by TCRdb to the late 2010s). This specimen's time point label, interpreted: more than three weeks on oral tofacitinib. The sample's treatment or condition label, in plain terms: oral pan-JAK inhibitor, 5-10 mg twice daily. Library preparation was by the immunoSEQ multiplex PCR assay. RNA was extracted from all samples and reverse transcribed into cDNA, which served as template for TCR sequencing. TCRdb's version of the immuneACCESS table is confined to in-frame rearrangements and falls short of the full clone set. An unresolved V gene accounts for under half of the shortfall where checked; the remainder is of unknown origin. Within this sample are about 150,000 clones, with around 50% of them counted one time only. Jointly, the top ten make up about 16% of the sample.

The specimen comprised CD8+ T cells sorted from blood, sampled at week 4, from a patient treated with tofacitinib. The receptor set was obtained from a human donor with alopecia areata.

This clone was seen only a few times. V is TRBV4-3 and J is TRBJ2-3, with 12 bases that match TRBD2. CDR3 length: 15 residues. The trim removed 6 bases at V and 4 bases at J, leaving 5 bases unmatched. Germline values: CDR1 LGHNA, CDR2 YSLEER. The CDR3 protein is CASSPSGGAADTQYF. CDR3 bases: TGCGCCAGCAGTCCTAGCGGGGGGGCCGCAGATACGCAGTATTTT.

J is TRBJ1-2 and V is TRBV9; 8 nucleotides match TRBD1. The CDR3 consists of 14 residues. Trimming at V came to 6 bases and at J to 1 base, leaving 5 bases not matched to a gene. Germline CDR1 SGDLS, CDR2 YYNGEE. The CDR3 DNA reads TGTGCCAGCACTCGACAGGGGCGTAACTATGGCTACACCTTC. Its translation: CASTRQGRNYGYTF.

As to this clone: One end of the junction varies from germline; a read error may be responsible. The chain employs TRBV7-7 and TRBJ2-1, with 7 bases fitting TRBD2. The CDR3 is 15 amino acids. CDR1 is SSHAT, CDR2 FNYEAQ, per germline (reference sequence). For the CDR3, the DNA is TGTGCTAGCAGCCCACGACTAGCACCATTGGATGAGCAGTTCTTC. Translated, it gives CASSPRLAPLDEQFF.

This clone has just one count. CDR3 DNA: TGCAGCGTTGAAGATCTGGTGAGGACAGGGGGCTTGGGCTACACCTTC. Translation: CSVEDLVRTGGLGYTF. The chain has TRBV29-1 and TRBJ1-2; TRBD1 agrees at 11 bases. CDR1 is SQVTM, CDR2 ANQGSEA, per germline. The J segment lost 8 bases and the V segment lost 0 bases, leaving 11 bases of the junction unmatched. This CDR3 has 16 residues.

V is TRBV5-6 and J is TRBJ1-3, with D perhaps TRBD1 (6 bases). This CDR3 is 14 amino acids long. Trimming took off 3 bases at V and 2 bases at J, with 9 bases between the two ends. Per the germline V gene, CDR1 is SGHDT and CDR2 is YYEEEE. CDR3 nucleotide sequence: TGTGCCAGCAGCTCCGGGACAACTGGAAACACCATATATTTT. As protein: CASSSGTTGNTIYF.

In this sample, this clone turned up a few times. The chain carries TRBV6-6 and TRBJ2-7, with a weak D call TRBD2 (5 bases). The V and J ends lost 11 bases and 6 bases respectively, with 14 bases between them. Germline values: CDR1 MNHNY, CDR2 SVGAGI (reference sequence). The CDR3 has 11 residues. The chain's CDR3 is CASDGEGEQYF. The CDR3 bases are TGTGCCTCTGACGGTGAGGGCGAGCAGTACTTC.

This clone was seen a few times. J is TRBJ2-1 and V is TRBV30; D is uncertain. Germline assignment: CDR1 GTSNPN and CDR2 SVGIG (reference sequence). V was cut by 0 bases and J by 8 bases, with 11 bases left in between. This CDR3 contains 13 residues. CDR3 nucleotide sequence: TGTGCCTGGAGTGTAGTAAGAGGAGATGAGCAGTTCTTC. Translating gives CAWSVVRGDEQFF.

Written as DNA, the CDR3 is TGTGCCAGCAGCTTTCAGGGACCTAACTATGGCTACACCTTC. This encodes CASSFQGPNYGYTF. The rearrangement uses TRBV7-9 and TRBJ1-2, with a weak D call TRBD1 (5 bases). Trimming took 3 bases from V and 0 from J, leaving 8 bases between them. Germline lookup yields CDR1 SEHNR and CDR2 FQNEAQ (reference sequence). The CDR3 extends over 14 amino acids.

V gene TRBV7-9 combines with J gene TRBJ2-3; TRBD1 aligns across 7 bases. CDR1 SEHNR and CDR2 FQNEAQ come from the germline V gene (reference sequence). Germline trimming cut 5 bases from V and 4 bases from J; bases unmatched to any gene: 21. This CDR3 is 19 amino acids long. The CDR3 nucleotides read TGTGCCAGCAGCCCTCGGGGAAACCTCGACAGGGTACGGGCAGATACGCAGTATTTT. Translated, it gives CASSPRGNLDRVRADTQYF.

The sample holds one count of this clone. This chain joins TRBV9 and TRBJ1-2; 9 bases line up with TRBD1. CDR3 length equals 16 residues. Germline values: CDR1 SGDLS, CDR2 YYNGEE. With V trimmed by 3 bases and J by 4 bases, 10 bases remained unmatched. CDR3 DNA: TGTGCCAGCAGCGACGAGGGGGACAGGGAGATCTATGGCTACACCTTC. The encoded protein is CASSDEGDREIYGYTF.